A selection of T cell receptor beta chains follows, all from one sample in a study of Graves' ophthalmopathy and Graves' hyperthyroidism. TCRdb processed the multiplex PCR reads anew with MiXCR; each CDR3 protein has one entry. The sample gives approximately 700,000 distinct CDR3 sequences, about 44% of which show up once; roughly 45% is in the top ten. The sequencing input was peripheral blood. The receptors were sampled from an adult man with Graves' ophthalmopathy. The conserved cysteine and the conserved F or W are not part of the CDR3 here. Each record gives: J gene, V gene, CDR3 protein.

j_gene: TRBJ1-4; v_gene: TRBV10-3; CDR3aa: ASRDTGVGEKLF
j_gene: TRBJ1-2; v_gene: TRBV5-6; CDR3aa: ASSLVAYGYT
j_gene: TRBJ2-2; v_gene: TRBV7-9; CDR3aa: ASSFGSGGTGELL
j_gene: TRBJ2-2; v_gene: TRBV7-9; CDR3aa: ASSLVGGRVVGGELF
j_gene: TRBJ2-2; v_gene: TRBV19; CDR3aa: ASSILGADTGELF
j_gene: TRBJ1-5; v_gene: TRBV20-1; CDR3aa: SAQRTGDQPQH
j_gene: TRBJ1-2; v_gene: TRBV20-1; CDR3aa: SARDKLTAVRGYT
j_gene: TRBJ2-7; v_gene: TRBV14; CDR3aa: ASSQGWDSTYEQY
j_gene: TRBJ2-5; v_gene: TRBV7-9; CDR3aa: ASSSLVGFWETQY
j_gene: TRBJ1-4; v_gene: TRBV7-9; CDR3aa: ASSLVRGEEKLF
j_gene: TRBJ2-5; v_gene: TRBV29-1; CDR3aa: SVYKWETQY
j_gene: TRBJ2-2; v_gene: TRBV29-1; CDR3aa: SARGQFSAGELF
j_gene: TRBJ1-1; v_gene: TRBV20-1; CDR3aa: SARGRTGYFKNTEAF
j_gene: TRBJ2-2; v_gene: TRBV7-9; CDR3aa: ASSLRLSLAEDTGELF
j_gene: TRBJ2-6; v_gene: TRBV2; CDR3aa: ASSTRSSVSGANVLT
j_gene: TRBJ1-4; v_gene: TRBV10-3; CDR3aa: AISERGQGSNEKLF
j_gene: TRBJ2-7; v_gene: TRBV11-3; CDR3aa: ASSLTRDRGSSEQY
j_gene: TRBJ1-5; v_gene: TRBV19; CDR3aa: ASSMGRAKGNQPQH
j_gene: TRBJ2-2; v_gene: TRBV10-2; CDR3aa: ASTYRRTLSGAV
j_gene: TRBJ1-5; v_gene: TRBV24-1; CDR3aa: ASSLGQFNQPQH
j_gene: TRBJ2-5; v_gene: TRBV11-2; CDR3aa: ASSSNTGKTQY
j_gene: TRBJ1-6; v_gene: TRBV6-1; CDR3aa: ASSYGGQCLLLPLH
j_gene: TRBJ1-4; v_gene: TRBV2; CDR3aa: ASSGDRGAEKLF
j_gene: TRBJ1-1; v_gene: TRBV20-1; CDR3aa: SASRAGDTEAF
j_gene: TRBJ1-2; v_gene: TRBV7-9; CDR3aa: ASSLGMDGYT
j_gene: TRBJ2-7; v_gene: TRBV9; CDR3aa: ASSVDQGDWNEQY
j_gene: TRBJ1-2; v_gene: TRBV6-2/TRBV6-3; CDR3aa: ASSPDRVGYT
j_gene: TRBJ2-7; v_gene: TRBV7-3; CDR3aa: ASSLTGGVEQY
j_gene: TRBJ2-7; v_gene: TRBV11-2; CDR3aa: ASSSDDYEQY
j_gene: TRBJ2-5; v_gene: TRBV7-9; CDR3aa: ASSLGLSLAGQETQY
j_gene: TRBJ2-2; v_gene: TRBV25-1; CDR3aa: ASSLRTGTGELF
j_gene: TRBJ2-2; v_gene: TRBV7-9; CDR3aa: ASSSFGGGGELF
j_gene: TRBJ1-6; v_gene: TRBV7-6; CDR3aa: ASSLNRVDNSPLH
j_gene: TRBJ1-4; v_gene: TRBV5-1; CDR3aa: ASRSATNEKLF
j_gene: TRBJ1-1; v_gene: TRBV25-1; CDR3aa: ASQLATGQEAF
j_gene: TRBJ1-2; v_gene: TRBV6-4; CDR3aa: ASRNLGYRSGYT
j_gene: TRBJ1-1; v_gene: TRBV10-3; CDR3aa: AIAAARALSTEAF
j_gene: TRBJ2-2; v_gene: TRBV7-9; CDR3aa: ASSLSWEGNTGELF
j_gene: TRBJ1-5; v_gene: TRBV10-2; CDR3aa: ASSEQGRQPQH
j_gene: TRBJ2-5; v_gene: TRBV20-1; CDR3aa: SARRGPGETQY
j_gene: TRBJ2-5; v_gene: TRBV24-1; CDR3aa: ATSGKGPGETQY
j_gene: TRBJ1-4; v_gene: TRBV25-1; CDR3aa: ASGGGDGKLF
j_gene: TRBJ1-1; v_gene: TRBV7-6; CDR3aa: ASSSELDTEAF
j_gene: TRBJ1-2; v_gene: TRBV10-3; CDR3aa: ASSEVHRYGYT
j_gene: TRBJ2-5; v_gene: TRBV14; CDR3aa: TSSQDRVSGETQY
j_gene: TRBJ2-5; v_gene: TRBV20-1; CDR3aa: SAIDRSKETQY
j_gene: TRBJ2-7; v_gene: TRBV2; CDR3aa: ASSYRRGFYSYEQY
j_gene: TRBJ1-1; v_gene: TRBV12-3/TRBV12-4; CDR3aa: ASNFGQGVGGTEAF
j_gene: TRBJ1-5; v_gene: TRBV7-9; CDR3aa: ASSLVGGANQPQH
j_gene: TRBJ2-7; v_gene: TRBV7-8; CDR3aa: ASAPPASYYEQY
j_gene: TRBJ1-2; v_gene: TRBV7-3; CDR3aa: ASSLSRTDYYT
j_gene: TRBJ2-5; v_gene: TRBV7-6; CDR3aa: ASSRTARGRFQETQY
j_gene: TRBJ1-1; v_gene: TRBV10-3; CDR3aa: AIRRTGQGNTEAF